A single sample gave rise to the 21 T cell receptor beta chains below, sequenced in a study of T cell repertoires in cytomegalovirus infection. One entry per CDR3 protein results from TCRdb running MiXCR on the reads. Of about 830,000 distinct CDR3 sequences in the sample, about 30% are singletons; the top ten hold about an eighth. These receptors' targets are unknown. This specimen consisted of cultured CD8+ T cells from PBMCs, obtained from culture after CMV antigen stimulation. These receptor sequences come from a human donor in good health (CMV status not recorded). Some clones in this sample may be carry-over from other donors' samples.

This clonotype showed up just a few times. The chain employs TRBV6-5 and TRBJ2-2; D perhaps matches TRBD2 (6 bases). Looked up from germline, CDR1 is MNHEY and CDR2 is SVGAGI. V was pared by 7 bases and J by 0 bases, with 21 bases between. The CDR3 covers 18 residues. The CDR3 loop reads CASTSSHGRFANTGELFF. The DNA for the CDR3 is TGTGCCAGCACCTCATCCCATGGGAGGTTCGCGAACACCGGGGAGCTGTTTTTT.

The chain combines TRBV4-3 with TRBJ1-3; D ambiguous. V was trimmed by 0 bases and J by 0 bases, leaving 15 bases between them. The CDR3 length is 18 residues. Germline V gene data show CDR1 as LGHNA and CDR2 as YSLEER. The CDR3 sequence is CASSQDAPTWSSGNTIYF. The CDR3 coding sequence is TGCGCCAGCAGCCAAGATGCCCCGACCTGGAGCTCTGGAAACACCATATATTTT.

Note on this clonotype: Being one base from a much bigger clone, this may be a read error. The chain recombines TRBV12-3 or TRBV12-4 with TRBJ1-2, with a possible D match to TRBD1 (6 bases). The V gene lost 5 bases and the J gene lost 7 bases, with 14 bases spanning the gap. The CDR3 has 13 amino acids. CDR3 nucleotide sequence: TGTGCCAGCAGTCCGGACAGTTCCTGTGGCTACACCTTC. Translating it yields CASSPDSSCGYTF.

The J gene is TRBJ2-5, the V gene TRBV12-3 or TRBV12-4; D is uncertain. V shed 5 bases and J shed 0 bases, with 13 bases lying between them. This CDR3 has 15 residues. The CDR3 DNA is TGTGCCAGCAGTCCTAGTCCCAGGTACCAAGAGACCCAGTACTTC. Amino acids: CASSPSPRYQETQYF.

This clonotype was recorded a few times. V is TRBV15 and J is TRBJ2-1; D remains unclear. The V and J ends lost 3 bases and 5 bases respectively, with 2 bases between them. Germline V gene lookup returns CDR1 LNHNV and CDR2 YYDKDF (reference sequence). The CDR3 runs 11 residues. The CDR3 bases are TGTGCCACCAGCAGTGACAATGAGCAGTTCTTC. Translation gives CATSSDNEQFF. The variable domain in full, completed from reference TRBV15 and TRBJ2-1, reads DAMVIQNPRYQVTQFGKPVTLSCSQTLNHNVMYWYQQKSSQAPKLLFHYYDKDFNNEADTPDNFQSRRPNTSFCFLDIRSPGLGDTAMYLCATSSDNEQFFGPGTRLTVL.

This clonotype came up many times. J is TRBJ1-1 and V is TRBV7-6; unclear D gene. Germline V gene sequence: CDR1 SGHVS, CDR2 FNYEAQ. V dropped 1 base and J dropped 3 bases, with 6 bases sitting between them. CDR3 length: 13 residues. CDR3 region: CASSLGAHTEAFF. For the CDR3, the DNA is TGTGCCAGCAGCTTAGGAGCACACACTGAAGCTTTCTTT.

V usage is TRBV29-1 and J usage is TRBJ1-5; 11 bases fit TRBD1. Germline values: CDR1 SQVTM, CDR2 ANQGSEA. The CDR3 spans 14 residues. CDR3: CRGRDRGYAQPQHF. For the CDR3, the DNA is TGCAGAGGCCGGGACAGGGGGTATGCTCAGCCCCAGCATTTT.

Regarding this clonotype: A read error is possible here, since a much larger clone lies one base away. The gene calls are TRBV7-2 and TRBJ1-1; D remains ambiguous. The CDR3 spans 13 residues. Germline CDR1 reads SGHTA; CDR2 reads FQGNSA. This CDR3 is CANSLAGGQEAFF. CDR3 DNA: TGTGCCAACAGCTTAGCAGGTGGCCAGGAAGCTTTCTTT.

The chain combines TRBV7-9 with TRBJ1-5, with D unclear. The germline V and J ends were trimmed by 6 bases and 0 bases, with 15 bases remaining between them. This CDR3 region has 16 residues. In germline, CDR1 is SEHNR, CDR2 FQNEAQ (reference sequence). The CDR3 spells CASSSNRDDSNQPQHF. CDR3 bases: TGTGCCAGCAGTTCTAATCGAGACGATAGCAATCAGCCCCAGCATTTT.

This clonotype was recorded at least ten times. V usage is TRBV7-8 and J usage is TRBJ2-7; 9 bases align to TRBD1. This CDR3 has 16 amino acids. The V segment lost 1 base and the J segment 0 bases; nucleotides outside the gene matches: 4. Germline CDR1 SGHVS, CDR2 FQNEAQ. Here the CDR3 reads CASSLEGTGSSYEQYF. DNA of the CDR3: TGTGCCAGCAGCTTAGAGGGGACAGGGAGCTCCTACGAGCAGTACTTC. Variable domain in full (rest from reference TRBV7-8 and TRBJ2-7): GAGVSQSPRYKVAKRGQDVALRCDPISGHVSLFWYQQALGQGPEFLTYFQNEAQLDKSGLPSDRFFAERPEGSVSTLKIQRTQQEDSAVYLCASSLEGTGSSYEQYFGPGTRLTVT.

V is TRBV7-9 and J is TRBJ1-2; possible D gene TRBD1, 5 bases. V lost 4 bases to trimming and J lost 0 bases, with 12 bases between them. Germline V gene sequence: CDR1 SEHNR, CDR2 FQNEAQ (reference sequence). The CDR3 sequence is 15 residues long. The CDR3: CASSSPTAANYGYTF. The CDR3 coding sequence is TGTGCCAGCAGCTCACCGACAGCAGCTAACTATGGCTACACCTTC. Using reference TRBV7-9 and TRBJ1-2 for the parts outside the CDR3, the full variable domain is DTGVSQNPRHKITKRGQNVTFRCDPISEHNRLYWYRQTLGQGPEFLTYFQNEAQLEKSRLLSDRFSAERPKGSFSTLEIQRTEQGDSAMYLCASSSPTAANYGYTFGSGTRLTVV.

The chain employs TRBV4-3 and TRBJ2-1; D perhaps matches TRBD1 (6 bases). With 1 base removed from V and 6 bases from J, the gap between germline ends came to 10 bases. The germline CDR1 and CDR2 sequences are LGHNA and YSLEER. The CDR3 loop spans 14 amino acids. Here the CDR3 DNA reads TGCGCCAGCAGCCAAGGGGGGCCTTCCAATGAGCAGTTCTTC. Its protein product is CASSQGGPSNEQFF.

J is TRBJ2-5 and V is TRBV27; D tentatively fits TRBD1 or TRBD2 (6 bases each). V lost 6 bases to trimming and J lost 2 bases, with 13 bases between them. Per germline, CDR1 MNHEY and CDR2 SMNVEV (reference sequence). The CDR3 is 14 amino acids. CDR3 sequence (DNA): TGTGCCAGCAGGGGACGGGGGCCTCAAGAGACCCAGTACTTC. The encoded protein is CASRGRGPQETQYF.

The chain uses TRBV4-1 and TRBJ2-1; D is perhaps TRBD2 (5 bases). With 0 bases removed from V and 8 bases from J, the gap between germline ends came to 14 bases. The germline CDR1 and CDR2 sequences are MGHRA and YSYEKL. This CDR3 spans 15 amino acids. The CDR3 DNA is TGCGCCAGCAGCCAAGAGCCCAGCGGTAATTATGAGCAGTTCTTC. Protein product: CASSQEPSGNYEQFF.

There are a few counts of this clonotype. This chain joins TRBV28 and TRBJ1-1; tentatively, D is TRBD1 (6 bases). There are 12 residues in the CDR3. Deletions cut 8 bases from V and 3 bases from J, with 10 bases between. Per germline, CDR1 MDHEN and CDR2 SYDVKM. CDR3 bases: TGTGCCAGCGGGGGGGGCTACACTGAAGCTTTCTTT. Translated: CASGGGYTEAFF.

The CDR3 sequence is CASSISSGQGKETQYF. CDR3 bases: TGTGCCAGCAGTATCTCTTCGGGACAGGGAAAAGAGACCCAGTACTTC. The chain links TRBV27 to TRBJ2-5, with 9 bases matching TRBD1. The CDR3 is 16 residues long. The ends lost 5 bases at V and 3 bases at J; junction bases unmatched: 10. Germline V gene sequence: CDR1 MNHEY, CDR2 SMNVEV (reference sequence).

The V and J genes are TRBV7-6 and TRBJ1-4; D gene ambiguous. The V end was cut by 0 bases, the J end by 5 bases, with 13 bases between. Germline V lookup: CDR1 SGHVS, CDR2 FNYEAQ. The CDR3 consists of 16 residues. CDR3: CASSLAGARSNEKLFF. In nucleotides, the CDR3 is TGTGCCAGCAGCTTAGCCGGCGCCAGATCGAATGAAAAACTGTTTTTT.

This clonotype was found a few times. This chain joins TRBV4-2 and TRBJ1-1; D gene ambiguous. The ends were cut back, 1 base at V and 5 bases at J, with 8 bases in the middle. The CDR3 runs 13 residues. Germline values: CDR1 LGHNA, CDR2 YNFKEQ. In DNA form, the CDR3 reads TGTGCCAGCAGCCAAGCGGGAAGGACTGAAGCTTTCTTT. Translated: CASSQAGRTEAFF.

This clonotype was detected only a few times. One junction end does not reproduce the germline sequence, and a read error may be involved. V usage is TRBV10-2 and J usage is TRBJ2-7; D is possibly TRBD1 (5 bases). Per the germline V gene, CDR1 is WSHSY and CDR2 is SAAADI. CDR3 size: 15 residues. CDR3 DNA sequence: TGCGCCAGCAGTGCCTATAGCAGGGTCTCCGACGAGCAGTACTTC. The encoded protein is CASSAYSRVSDEQYF.

Of note for this clonotype: The CDR3 end shows no conserved phenylalanine or tryptophan, and so a read error is likely. V is TRBV7-2 and J is TRBJ2-5; D perhaps matches TRBD1 (6 bases). This CDR3 is built from 14 residues. V lost 2 bases and J lost 4, with 11 bases in between. The germline V gene encodes CDR1 SGHTA and CDR2 FQGNSA. The CDR3 loop is CASSLRTVVETQYL. For the CDR3, the DNA is TGTGCCAGCAGCTTAAGGACAGTTGTAGAGACCCAGTACCTC.

This clonotype was picked up a small number of times. The chain combines TRBV13 with TRBJ2-5, with 8 bases fitting TRBD2. In germline, CDR1 is PRHDT, CDR2 FYEKMQ (reference sequence). This CDR3 has 15 residues. After removal of 5 bases from V and 4 bases from J, the junction contained 9 bases not matched to a gene. The DNA of the CDR3 is TGTGCCAGCAGCACGTCGGGGGGGCGACGAGAGACCCAGTACTTC. Translation: CASSTSGGRRETQYF.